This T cell receptor (beta chain) stems from a study of blood T cell repertoires in COVID-19 (dated by TCRdb to between 2020 and 2021). For the study in its entirety: Samples covering the acute and convalescent phases of COVID-19 were provided by collaborators in the United States, Italy and Spain. Samples came from the ongoing ImmuneRACE study (first 160 participants) plus 1,254 subjects from 6 global collaborators. A freely available public database, intended as a resource for researchers studying the immune response to SARS-CoV-2, is where the repertoires were released. The dataset comprised deeply sampled blood TCRbeta repertoires from subjects exposed to, actively infected with, or recovered from COVID-19. The prospective study material was composed of cDNA or gDNA derived from T cells, B-cell-depleted T cells, or PBMCs. Nearly every sample came with metadata listing a de-identified subject ID, COVID-19 status, age in years and sex. Where HLA class I and class II types were available, the types were taken from metadata supplied by the sample provider, not from assay-based typing. The paper's findings and limits, for the study overall: The amount of clinical and demographic metadata varied by source and participant and was provided uncurated.

Based on the germline V gene, the CDR1 and CDR2 sequences are MNHEY and SVGAGI. The CDR3 runs 12 amino acids, cysteine and phenylalanine included. This entry keeps only the CDR3 DNA: 36 bases, framed from base 1. Trimming takes 6 bases off V and 6 bases off J; junction bases not matched to a gene: 3. To note about this clone: The clone's antigen remains unknown. No per-base quality is available; no much larger clone lies one base away.

TCRbeta CDR3 regions were amplified from genomic DNA by means of the immunoSEQ Assay, a bias-controlled multiplex PCR. The published analysis was carried out like this. Within the assay, amplification of reference gene primers was used to estimate how many nucleated cells each sample contained. To quantify the absolute abundance of each unique TCRbeta CDR3 rearrangement, sequence reads were collapsed and filtered. For each sample, productive Simpson clonality was calculated as the square root of Simpson's diversity index over productive rearrangements. TCRdb's version of the immuneACCESS table is confined to in-frame rearrangements and falls short of the full clone set. An unresolved V gene accounts for under half of the shortfall where checked; the remainder is of unknown origin. V, J and clone size are those of that table, while D and trimming were read from the DNA. The sample table shows 320,000 or so clones, and approximately 84% are seen once. Together, the top ten hold roughly 0.94% of the sample.

Participants in the prospective study were aged 18 to 89 years, lived in approximately 26 United States geographic areas, and enrolled through a virtual design. To assign participants to cohorts, the prospective study relied on clinical history that participants themselves reported in a screening survey and a study questionnaire. Recovered participants in ImmuneRACE Cohort 3 were defined by two consecutive negative NP/OP PCR tests, clearance by a healthcare professional, or resolution of symptoms. Mobile phlebotomists in the prospective study collected whole blood, serum and a nasopharyngeal or oropharyngeal swab from every participant. Additional blood draws and questionnaires over an approximately 2-month period could optionally be provided by prospective study participants. Before DNA extraction, blood samples from the prospective study were shipped at room temperature or frozen.

Source material: PBMCs or T cells enriched from blood (not recorded which). The sequence links TRBV6-5 to TRBJ1-2, with 8 bases matching TRBD1. The receptor's source is a woman aged 30 to 39 who had recovered from COVID-19. The DNA reads TGTGCCAGCAGGACAGGGGCTCATGGCTACACCTTC. Translated, it reads CASRTGAHGYTF.